This T cell receptor beta chain was sequenced for a study of cytomegalovirus exposure and HLA in healthy donors. Regarding the study as a whole: In a later analysis, TCR beta V- and J-gene trimming was associated with a missense DCLRE1C variant. Among the most significant clusters, several appeared linked to common viral pathogens in a later analysis.

This clone came up once. Its antigen is unidentified. The same CDR3 also results from other DNA sequences found in this sample. The PCR contained 60 Vbeta and 13 Jbeta primers. Per the original data handling: An analysis performed later counted roughly 79 million unique TCR beta chains (roughly 10 million of them shared). The protocol was immunoSEQ multiplex PCR, while the TCRdb copy is restricted to in-frame clones and leaves out a portion. V and J calls and clone size follow that table, whereas D and trimming were derived from the DNA. The sample includes some 120,000 clones, 60% to 85% of them seen just once. Sequenced input: PBMCs. The receptor comes from a female donor in good health and CMV-seronegative.

The CDR3 protein is CASSVTGNNSPLHF. In DNA, the CDR3 is TGTGCCAGCAGCGTAACAGGGAATAATTCACCCCTCCACTTT. The rearrangement joins TRBV9 to TRBJ1-6, with a tentative D call TRBD1 (6 bases). V was clipped by 1 base and J by 5 bases, with 7 bases between them. The CDR3 is 14 residues long. Looked up from germline, CDR1 is SGDLS and CDR2 is YYNGEE.